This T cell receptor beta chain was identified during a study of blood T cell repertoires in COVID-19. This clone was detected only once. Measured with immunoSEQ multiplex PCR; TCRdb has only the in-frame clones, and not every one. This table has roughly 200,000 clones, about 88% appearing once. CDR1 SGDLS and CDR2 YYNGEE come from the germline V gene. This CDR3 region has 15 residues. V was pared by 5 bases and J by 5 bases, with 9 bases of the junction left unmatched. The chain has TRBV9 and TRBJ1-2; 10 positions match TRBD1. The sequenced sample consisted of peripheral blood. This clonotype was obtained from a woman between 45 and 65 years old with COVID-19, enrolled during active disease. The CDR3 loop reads CASSQGQGREYGYTF. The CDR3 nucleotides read TGTGCCAGCAGTCAGGGACAGGGGCGGGAGTATGGCTACACCTTC.